This T cell receptor (beta chain) comes out of a study of blood T cells in healthy people across ages (dated by TCRdb to the mid-2010s). Notes on the research overall: In model experiments, template switching captured roughly one uniquely barcoded TCR beta cDNA molecule for every two T cells. Age-related changes in TCR beta repertoire diversity were measured in the study by deep sequencing normalized with unique cDNA molecular identifiers. The donors were divided into four age groups: young (average around 17 years), middle-aged (about 39), aged (under 70) and long-lived (82). Donors of different ages were randomly distributed across sequencing lanes to avoid experimental bias. Two additional independent replicas of 1 million unique cDNA reads from the same blood draw were analyzed for two donors (one aged 18 to 30 and one aged 80 or older).

Note on this clonotype: Its antigen is unknown. Within one base of it there is no much larger clone, and no base qualities were kept.

Library method: 5' RACE. The data were produced on an Illumina HiSeq 2500. A second PCR of about 6 to 12 cycles was run with a J-beta primer mix and a sample-barcoded 5' primer. Each TCR beta cDNA molecule received a unique molecular identifier from a template-switch 5' adaptor carrying 12 random nucleotides. Each sample yielded at least 2.5 million CDR3-containing paired-end reads. The Mint cDNA synthesis kit, primed by a TRBC-specific oligonucleotide, was used to synthesize first-strand cDNA from all RNA. All cDNA was treated with uracil-DNA glycosylase and then went through a first 18-cycle PCR with the universal primers M1SS and BC2_uni_R. Per the source publication's procedure: Each sample was normalized by randomly selecting 1 million high-quality reads, each carrying a distinct molecular identifier. Reads sharing molecular identifiers were discarded rather than binned into consensus sequences. MiTCR, run with a Q25 quality threshold and the strictest error-elimination algorithm, handled CDR3 identification, clonotype clustering and error correction. A nonparametric unseen species model with Euler transformation was used to estimate lower-bound total TCR beta diversity. TCRdb passed the public sequencing reads through fastp at Q25 and MiXCR, retaining productive beta sequences. Identical CDR3 protein sequences are pooled into one entry, listed with their most common genes and DNA. TCRdb, not the original authors, processed these V and J calls. The sample table holds about 630,000 distinct CDR3 sequences, of which under 25% were seen once. The ten most abundant clones make up 3.5% to 4% of the sample.

Broader findings and caveats from the paper: Observed TCR beta diversity per million T cells fell roughly linearly with age, and a significant reduction was already apparent by age approximately 41. Estimates of total diversity based on one million sequenced T cells were considered lower bounds and underestimates. Because profiling used bulk unsorted PBMCs, naive and antigen-experienced compartments could not be compared conclusively. Donor CMV infection status was unknown, potentially confounding age-related changes in expanded clonotypes. Compared with the aged group, the long-lived group had more naive CD4+ T cells, fewer expanded clones and increased TCR diversity, suggesting age selection. There was a strong correlation between observed TCR beta diversity and the percentage of naive T cells measured by flow cytometry.

CDR1 is given as MNHNY and CDR2 as SVGAGI, both from the germline V gene (reference sequence). Trimming removed 6 bases from V and 7 bases from J, leaving 18 bases between the germline ends. From its cysteine to its phenylalanine, the CDR3 spans 15 amino acids. CDR3 DNA is the only sequence kept; it has 45 bases, read in frame from the first base. Donors were 39 systemically healthy Caucasian individuals from Russia aged roughly 6 to 90 years. Ten milliliters of peripheral blood were drawn from each donor into EDTA-treated Vacutainer tubes. PBMCs were isolated by Ficoll-Paque density-gradient centrifugation, with at least 6 million obtained per sample. Total RNA, at least 6 micrograms per sample, was extracted from PBMCs with Trizol reagent. For every donor, an aliquot of PBMCs went through flow cytometry to measure the percentages of naive CD45RAhigh/CD27high T cells.

Sequenced: blood. The receptor chain draws on TRBV6-6 and TRBJ1-4; a weak D assignment points to TRBD1 (5 bases agree). The TCR was taken from a man aged 65-85 years in good health. CDR3 region: CASRTYTGNVEKLFF. Read as DNA, the sequence is TGTGCCAGCAGAACCTATACAGGAAATGTTGAAAAACTGTTTTTT.